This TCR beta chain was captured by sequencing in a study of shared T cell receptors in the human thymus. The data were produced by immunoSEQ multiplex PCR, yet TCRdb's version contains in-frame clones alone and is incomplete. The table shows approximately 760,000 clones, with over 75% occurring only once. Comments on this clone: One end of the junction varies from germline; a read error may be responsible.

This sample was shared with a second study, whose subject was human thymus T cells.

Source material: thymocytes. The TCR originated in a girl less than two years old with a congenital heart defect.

The CDR3 reads CASSPPRDRTFVF. The CDR3 DNA reads as TGTGCCAGCAGCCCCCCCCGGGACAGGACTTTCGTATTT. The chain recombines TRBV6-1 with TRBJ1-1, with 8 bases aligning to TRBD1. Germline V CDR1 and CDR2: MNHNS, SASEGT. This CDR3 region has 13 residues.